Presented here are 21 T cell receptor beta chains from one specimen sequenced in a study of blood T cell repertoires in COVID-19. This table comes from immunoSEQ multiplex PCR, and its TCRdb copy is limited to in-frame clones, with some not included. The table lists roughly 400,000 clones, 88% of them singletons, with approximately 2% in the top ten. Sequenced: PBMCs or T cells enriched from blood (not recorded which). Receptors were obtained from a middle-aged woman with acute COVID-19.

This chain joins TRBV25-1 and TRBJ1-1; TRBD1 is a possible D gene (5 bases). CDR3 length: 15 amino acids. Germline loops: CDR1 MGHDK, CDR2 SYGVNS. The V end lost 5 bases, the J end lost 3 bases, and 16 bases lay between the germline ends. This chain's CDR3 is CASSRLGTGDTEAFF. In DNA, the CDR3 is TGTGCCAGCAGTAGACTGGGAACAGGAGACACTGAAGCTTTCTTT.

This chain joins TRBV24-1 and TRBJ2-3; D gene unclear. The CDR3 has 13 residues. V was shortened by 1 base and J by 5 bases, with 6 bases between the two germline ends. CDR1 KGHDR and CDR2 SFDVKD come from the germline V gene. The CDR3 DNA reads as TGTGCCACCAGTGATTTCGAGAGAGATACGCAGTATTTT. It codes for CATSDFERDTQYF.

V and J are TRBV11-2 and TRBJ2-2, with 8 bases matching TRBD1. CDR1 is SGHAT and CDR2 is FQNNGV in the germline V gene. CDR3 size: 16 residues. J lost 2 bases, V lost 5 bases, and 7 bases had no gene match. DNA of the CDR3: TGTGCCAGCAGCCACGACAGGGGCCTCAACACCGGGGAGCTGTTTTTT. Translation: CASSHDRGLNTGELFF. The full variable domain, its missing parts supplied by reference TRBV11-2 and TRBJ2-2, is EAGVAQSPRYKIIEKRQSVAFWCNPISGHATLYWYQQILGQGPKLLIQFQNNGVVDDSQLPKDRFSAERLKGVDSTLKIQPAKLEDSAVYLCASSHDRGLNTGELFFGEGSRLTVL.

The chain links TRBV28 to TRBJ1-2, with D unresolved. Germline CDR1 reads MDHEN; CDR2 reads SYDVKM. This CDR3 has 12 residues. Trimming left V 4 bases short and J 8 bases short, with 11 bases between. The CDR3 protein is CASSYEGGGYTF. The CDR3, as DNA: TGTGCCAGCAGTTATGAGGGAGGCGGCTACACCTTC.

V gene TRBV5-6 combines with J gene TRBJ2-3, with D maybe TRBD1 (5 bases). Germline V gene data show CDR1 as SGHDT and CDR2 as YYEEEE. The CDR3 runs to 14 residues. V was shortened by 3 bases and J by 3 bases, with 11 bases between the two germline ends. CDR3 protein: CASSWGRQTDTQYF. The CDR3, as DNA: TGTGCCAGCAGCTGGGGCCGTCAGACAGATACGCAGTATTTT.

The gene calls are TRBV11-2 and TRBJ2-7; 9 positions match TRBD1. V lost 1 base to trimming and J lost 4 bases; unmatched junction nucleotides: 5. This CDR3 region has 15 residues. From germline, CDR1 is SGHAT and CDR2 FQNNGV. The CDR3, as DNA: TGTGCCAGCAGCTTAGTCGGGACAGGGTATTACGAGCAGTACTTC. As protein: CASSLVGTGYYEQYF. The full variable domain, completed using reference TRBV11-2 and TRBJ2-7, is EAGVAQSPRYKIIEKRQSVAFWCNPISGHATLYWYQQILGQGPKLLIQFQNNGVVDDSQLPKDRFSAERLKGVDSTLKIQPAKLEDSAVYLCASSLVGTGYYEQYFGPGTRLTVT.

The chain joins TRBV24-1 to TRBJ2-5; no clear D. Germline V gene lookup returns CDR1 KGHDR and CDR2 SFDVKD. V gave up 4 bases and J gave up 2 bases, with 19 bases separating them. CDR3 length: 17 amino acids. CDR3 nucleotide sequence: TGTGCCACCAGTGACACCGTAAAAACAACAGTTCAAGAGACCCAGTACTTC. It is translated as CATSDTVKTTVQETQYF.

The J gene is TRBJ1-6, the V gene TRBV10-3; D is unclear. The CDR3 consists of 14 residues. V was trimmed by 2 bases and J by 10 bases, leaving 12 bases between them. Germline CDR1 ENHRY, CDR2 SYGVKD. The DNA of the CDR3 is TGTGCCATCAGTGAGGGAGGTAGGGAATCACCCCTCCACTTT. It specifies CAISEGGRESPLHF.

The chain combines TRBV5-1 with TRBJ2-3; the D is unclear. Germline lookup yields CDR1 SGHRS and CDR2 YFSETQ. The CDR3 has 14 residues. The V gene lost 0 bases and the J gene lost 1 base, with 6 bases spanning the gap. CDR3: CASSLVTGTDTQYF. CDR3 coding DNA: TGCGCCAGCAGCTTGGTCACAGGCACAGATACGCAGTATTTT.

The V call is TRBV19, the J call TRBJ2-2; tentative D call: TRBD1 (6 bases). The CDR3 consists of 16 residues. From germline, CDR1 is LNHDA and CDR2 SQIVND (reference sequence). Trimming took off 1 base at V and 0 bases at J, with 9 bases between the two ends. In nucleotides, the CDR3 is TGTGCCAGTAGTATAGGGACAGATTCGAACACCGGGGAGCTGTTTTTT. Its translation is CASSIGTDSNTGELFF.

The genes are TRBV9 and TRBJ1-2; D uncertain. Trimming stripped 2 bases from V and 0 bases from J, with 11 bases between. Germline values: CDR1 SGDLS, CDR2 YYNGEE. There are 15 residues in the CDR3. In nucleotides, the CDR3 is TGTGCCAGCAGCGTCGGCGACTTAGCTAACTATGGCTACACCTTC. Translated, it gives CASSVGDLANYGYTF.

The chain uses TRBV20-1 and TRBJ1-5; D is ambiguous. The CDR3 has 14 residues. CDR1 is DFQATT and CDR2 is SNEGSKA in the germline V gene (reference sequence). Trimming stripped 3 bases from V and 1 base from J, with 10 bases between. CDR3 residues: CSASEGRSNQPQHF. CDR3 DNA sequence: TGCAGTGCTAGTGAGGGCCGGAGCAATCAGCCCCAGCATTTT.

V is TRBV30 and J is TRBJ1-2, with 9 bases lining up with TRBD1. V lost 8 bases to trimming and J lost 4 bases; unmatched junction nucleotides: 2. This CDR3 spans 11 amino acids. CDR1 and CDR2 (germline): GTSNPN, SVGIG (reference sequence). This CDR3 reads CAGQGIYGYTF. The CDR3 nucleotides read TGTGCCGGACAGGGGATCTATGGCTACACCTTC.

The chain combines TRBV20-1 with TRBJ2-5, with TRBD2 matching 13 bases. The CDR3 extends over 15 amino acids. With 3 bases clipped from V and 4 bases from J, the junction kept 5 bases outside the gene matches. Per germline, CDR1 DFQATT and CDR2 SNEGSKA (reference sequence). CDR3 in DNA: TGCAGTGCTAGTCCCTGGACTAGCGGGGGAGAGACCCAGTACTTC. Translated, it gives CSASPWTSGGETQYF.

V and J are TRBV10-3 and TRBJ2-7; D might be TRBD2 (5 bases). Trimming stripped 4 bases from V and 4 bases from J, with 17 bases between. The CDR3 runs 15 residues. Germline loops: CDR1 ENHRY, CDR2 SYGVKD. The CDR3 loop reads CAISGTTGSTYEQYF. Written as DNA, the CDR3 is TGTGCCATCAGTGGAACGACGGGGTCCACATACGAGCAGTACTTC.

The V and J genes are TRBV5-4 and TRBJ1-5; D gene ambiguous. The CDR3 runs 15 residues. V gave up 1 base and J gave up 7 bases, with 15 bases separating them. Per the germline V gene, CDR1 is SGHNT and CDR2 is YYREEE (reference sequence). CDR3 nucleotide sequence: TGTGCCAGCAGCTTGTCACCGGGGTCCAAGCAGCCCCAGCATTTT. Its protein product is CASSLSPGSKQPQHF.

This chain joins TRBV4-1 and TRBJ1-4; no definite D call. Trimming cost V 4 bases and J 3 bases, with 9 bases left between them. The CDR3 is 14 amino acids. Germline loops: CDR1 MGHRA, CDR2 YSYEKL. CDR3 region: CASSRTAPNEKLFF. Written as DNA, the CDR3 is TGCGCCAGCAGCCGGACTGCGCCTAATGAAAAACTGTTTTTT.

This clone was detected once. This rearrangement joins TRBV30 to TRBJ2-3, with D hard to call. The CDR3 spans 12 residues. Trimming removed 0 bases at V and 4 bases at J, with 5 bases between. The germline V gene encodes CDR1 GTSNPN and CDR2 SVGIG (reference sequence). The CDR3 nucleotides read TGTGCCTGGAGTGTACTCTCAGATACGCAGTATTTT. Translating gives CAWSVLSDTQYF. The whole variable domain, filled in from reference TRBV30 and TRBJ2-3, reads SQTIHQWPATLVQPVGSPLSLECTVEGTSNPNLYWYRQAAGRGLQLLFYSVGIGQISSEVPQNLSASRPQDRQFILSSKKLLLSDSGFYLCAWSVLSDTQYFGPGTRLTVL.

CDR3 in amino acids: CASSPEEGQHYGYTF. In DNA, the CDR3 is TGCGCCAGCAGCCCGGAAGAGGGACAGCACTATGGCTACACCTTC. The chain combines TRBV4-1 with TRBJ1-2, with 7 nucleotides matching TRBD1. V was pared by 4 bases and J by 3 bases, with 8 bases of the junction left unmatched. The CDR3 has 15 residues. Germline CDR1 is MGHRA and CDR2 is YSYEKL.

J is TRBJ2-3 and V is TRBV6-5; 7 positions match TRBD2. Germline V gene lookup returns CDR1 MNHEY and CDR2 SVGAGI. V lost 6 bases and J lost 4; bases outside the gene matches: 10. The CDR3 has 15 residues. CDR3: CASSATSSAADTQYF. The DNA for the CDR3 is TGTGCCAGCAGCGCGACTAGCTCCGCAGCAGATACGCAGTATTTT.

The rearrangement links TRBV7-2 to TRBJ2-7; the D is unclear. The CDR3 covers 15 residues. Germline loops: CDR1 SGHTA, CDR2 FQGNSA. V lost 3 bases, J lost 3 bases, and 15 bases lay in between. CDR3 nucleotides: TGTGCCAGCAGCTTTATCGAGGCCCAAGGCTACGAGCAGTACTTC. Translation: CASSFIEAQGYEQYF. The full variable domain, completed using reference TRBV7-2 and TRBJ2-7, is GAGVSQSPSNKVTEKGKDVELRCDPISGHTALYWYRQSLGQGLEFLIYFQGNSAPDKSGLPSDRFSAERTGGSVSTLTIQRTQQEDSAVYLCASSFIEAQGYEQYFGPGTRLTVT.